This T cell receptor beta chain was identified during a study of T cell responses to AZD1222 COVID-19 vaccine. Study in general: Some second doses came at about 4 weeks and others at about 12 weeks; these were pooled. Study-wide findings and caveats: With two AZD1222 doses given, Spike-specific TCR breadth and depth both rose. Sampled repertoires all dated from after the peak T cell response.

The V and J ends lost 5 bases and 6 bases respectively, with 14 bases between them. The CDR3 is 13 residues long. Per the germline V gene, CDR1 is LGHDT and CDR2 is YNNKEL (reference sequence). The assay was immunoSEQ multiplex PCR, and TCRdb's table has in-frame clones only and misses some. This sample yields about 150,000 clones, of which about 94% are seen a single time; around 3.8% belongs to the top ten. As for this clone: The antigen is undetermined.

This rearrangement joins TRBV3-1 (or the pseudogene TRBV3-2) to TRBJ2-7, with D tentatively TRBD1 (6 bases). This sequence originates from an adult in good health. This specimen was peripheral blood, taken on day 0 of AZD1222 vaccination. The CDR3 reads CASSSPGRGEQYF. DNA of the CDR3: TGTGCCAGCAGCTCCCCGGGCAGGGGCGAGCAGTACTTC.